In its sample, the clone carrying this T cell receptor beta chain was seen a few times. No antigen is known for it. This sample is part of a study of beta chain features in type 1 diabetes. Study-level results: Type 1 diabetes patients had TCRB CDR3s that were shorter (moderately but significantly so) in all four CD4+ subsets.

What was sequenced were expressed TCRB transcripts, since all of the isolated RNA had been reverse transcribed. Profiling relied on immunoSEQ multiplex PCR, and the TCRdb table lists in-frame clones only, not all of them. The data show roughly 140,000 clones, with about a tenth seen just once and more than 0.4% held by the top ten. Per germline, CDR1 MNHNY and CDR2 SVGAGI (reference sequence). V shed 6 bases and J shed 1 base, with 13 bases lying between them. The CDR3 has 15 amino acids. This chain links TRBV6-6 with TRBJ1-5, with D perhaps TRBD1 (6 bases). Material for sequencing was central memory CD4+ T cells from blood. The sequence was collected from a man aged 25 to 45 with type 1 diabetes. The CDR3 region has the DNA TGTGCCAGCAGGCCGACAGGACAAAGCAATCAGCCCCAGCATTTT. Residues: CASRPTGQSNQPQHF.